There are a few counts of the clone carrying this T cell receptor beta chain. The source of the sample is a study of cytomegalovirus exposure and HLA in healthy donors. Amplification used 60 Vbeta primers and 13 Jbeta primers. The table came from immunoSEQ multiplex PCR; TCRdb's copy has only in-frame clones and leaves some out. The table includes about 110,000 clones, 73% detected once. This CDR3 has 14 residues. Trimming at V came to 5 bases and at J to 6 bases, leaving 8 bases not matched to a gene. Germline values: CDR1 KGHSH, CDR2 LQKENI. This TCR came from a man aged 25-45 years in good health and CMV-seronegative. Sequencing was carried out using PBMCs. The V call is TRBV18, the J call TRBJ2-7; 9 nucleotides agree with TRBD1. CDR3 DNA: TGTGCCAGCTCATCCCGGACAGGGGCGGGCGAGCAGTACTTC. Translation: CASSSRTGAGEQYF.